This T cell receptor beta chain comes out of a study of blood T cell repertoires in COVID-19. On the study more broadly: Sample material is recorded as cDNA or gDNA derived from T cells, B-cell-depleted T cells, or PBMCs.

Only in-frame clones appear in the TCRdb table, and some are missing; sequencing was by immunoSEQ multiplex PCR. Altogether more than 250,000 clones are present, around 87% being singletons, with the ten largest covering roughly 5%. The count of this clone is one. Participants, about 18 to 95 years old, spanned some 23 US areas. Trimming pared 6 bases from V and 9 bases from J, leaving 9 bases between. The length of the CDR3 is 11 residues. Germline CDR1 and CDR2: SGHVS and FQNEAQ. The sequencing input was PBMCs or T cells enriched from blood (not recorded which). This chain links TRBV7-8 with TRBJ2-1; perhaps TRBD1 as D (6 bases). This clonotype was obtained from a woman in her twenties or thirties who had recovered from COVID-19. The CDR3 nucleotides read TGTGCCAGCAGTAGGGGGATTGAGCAGTTCTTC. Translated: CASSRGIEQFF.